This TCR beta chain was retrieved from a study of T-cell memory formation after mild COVID-19. This clonotype was counted between two and nine times. Germline CDR1 reads SQVTM; CDR2 reads ANQGSEA. Trimming cost V 2 bases and J 4 bases, with 21 bases left between them. There are 16 residues in the CDR3. TCRdb itself ran the 5' RACE reads through MiXCR, one entry per CDR3 protein. Among 500,000 to 600,000 distinct CDR3 sequences listed, about a sixth were seen once. The TCR sequence derives from an adult woman who had mild COVID-19 (a few samples of this study predate the infection). Cell type and time point are not known. The specimen sequenced was PBMCs or a T cell subset sorted from them (not recorded which). This chain joins TRBV29-1 and TRBJ2-7; D might be TRBD2 (5 bases). The CDR3 DNA is TGCAGCGTTGAACGGCGGTACGGGGTAGGACGTTACGAGCAGTACTTC. As protein: CSVERRYGVGRYEQYF.